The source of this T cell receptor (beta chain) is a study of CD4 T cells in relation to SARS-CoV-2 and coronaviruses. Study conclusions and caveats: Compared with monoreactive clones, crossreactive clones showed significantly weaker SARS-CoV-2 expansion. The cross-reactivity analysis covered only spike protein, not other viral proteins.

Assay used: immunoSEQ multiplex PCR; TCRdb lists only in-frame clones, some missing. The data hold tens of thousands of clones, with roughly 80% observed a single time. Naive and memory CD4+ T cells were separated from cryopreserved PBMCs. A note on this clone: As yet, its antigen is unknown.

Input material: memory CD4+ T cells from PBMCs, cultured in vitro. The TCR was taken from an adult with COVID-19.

This chain's CDR3 is CASRPRGGSPLHF. DNA of the CDR3: TGTGCCAGCAGGCCCCGGGGTGGTTCACCCCTCCACTTT. J is TRBJ1-6 and V is TRBV6-5, with D unresolved. Trimming stripped 6 bases from V and 9 bases from J, with 12 bases between. This CDR3 comprises 13 residues. Germline CDR1 and CDR2: MNHEY and SVGAGI.